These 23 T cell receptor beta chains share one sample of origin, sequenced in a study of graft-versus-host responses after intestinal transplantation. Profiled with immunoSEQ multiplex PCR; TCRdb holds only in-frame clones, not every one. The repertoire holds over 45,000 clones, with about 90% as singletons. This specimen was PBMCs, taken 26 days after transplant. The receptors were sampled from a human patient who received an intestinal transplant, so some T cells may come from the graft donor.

The CDR3 loop is CASSPPRQGGEKLFF. The CDR3 DNA follows: TGTGCCAGCAGTCCCCCCCGACAGGGTGGTGAAAAACTGTTTTTT. This chain uses TRBV28 with TRBJ1-4, with 7 bases lining up with TRBD1. The length of the CDR3 is 15 residues. With V trimmed by 5 bases and J by 7 bases, 10 bases remained unmatched. Per the germline V gene, CDR1 is MDHEN and CDR2 is SYDVKM.

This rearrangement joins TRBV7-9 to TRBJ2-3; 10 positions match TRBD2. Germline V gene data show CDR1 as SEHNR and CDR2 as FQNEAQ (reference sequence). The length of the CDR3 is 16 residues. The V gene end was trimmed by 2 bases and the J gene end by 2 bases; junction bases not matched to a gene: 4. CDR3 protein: CASSLNSGGITDTQYF. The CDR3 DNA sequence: TGTGCCAGCAGCTTAAATAGCGGGGGGATCACAGATACGCAGTATTTT.

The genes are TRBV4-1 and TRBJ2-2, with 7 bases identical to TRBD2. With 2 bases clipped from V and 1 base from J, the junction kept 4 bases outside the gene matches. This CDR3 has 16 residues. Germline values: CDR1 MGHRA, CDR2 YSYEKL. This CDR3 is CASSQRSGGNTGELFF. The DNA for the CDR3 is TGCGCCAGCAGCCAACGATCGGGGGGGAACACCGGGGAGCTGTTTTTT.

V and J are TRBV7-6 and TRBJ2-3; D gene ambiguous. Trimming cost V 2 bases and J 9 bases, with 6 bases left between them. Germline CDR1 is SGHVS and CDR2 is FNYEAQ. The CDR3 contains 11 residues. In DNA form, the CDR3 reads TGTGCCAGCAGCTTAAGCGAGACGCAGTATTTT. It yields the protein CASSLSETQYF.

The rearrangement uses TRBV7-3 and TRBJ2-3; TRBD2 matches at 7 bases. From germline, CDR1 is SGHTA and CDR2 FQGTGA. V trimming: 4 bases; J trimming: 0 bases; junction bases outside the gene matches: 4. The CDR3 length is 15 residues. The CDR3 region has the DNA TGTGCCAGCAGCTCCCGGGGGGAAAGCACAGATACGCAGTATTTT. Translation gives CASSSRGESTDTQYF.

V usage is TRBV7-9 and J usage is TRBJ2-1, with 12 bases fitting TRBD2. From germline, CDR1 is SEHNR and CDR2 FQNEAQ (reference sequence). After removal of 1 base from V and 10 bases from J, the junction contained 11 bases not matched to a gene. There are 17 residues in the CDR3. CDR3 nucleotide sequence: TGTGCCAGCAGCTTAGGGGGGCCTAGCGGGGGGGCCAGGGAGCAGTTCTTC. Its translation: CASSLGGPSGGAREQFF.

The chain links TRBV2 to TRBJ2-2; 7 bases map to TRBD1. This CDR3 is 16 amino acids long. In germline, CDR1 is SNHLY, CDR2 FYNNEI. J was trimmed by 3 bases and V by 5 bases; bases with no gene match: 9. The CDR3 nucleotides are TGTGCCAGCAGTCTACGACAGGGTGGGCACACCGGGGAGCTGTTTTTT. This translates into CASSLRQGGHTGELFF.

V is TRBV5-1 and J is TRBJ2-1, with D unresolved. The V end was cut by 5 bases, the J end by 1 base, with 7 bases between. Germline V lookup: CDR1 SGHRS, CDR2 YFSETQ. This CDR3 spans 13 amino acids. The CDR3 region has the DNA TGCGCCAGCAGGCCGGTATCCTACAATGAGCAGTTCTTC. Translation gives CASRPVSYNEQFF. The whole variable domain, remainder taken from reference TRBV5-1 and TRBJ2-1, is KAGVTQTPRYLIKTRGQQVTLSCSPISGHRSVSWYQQTPGQGLQFLFEYFSETQRNKGNFPGRFSGRQFSNSRSEMNVSTLELGDSALYLCASRPVSYNEQFFGPGTRLTVL.

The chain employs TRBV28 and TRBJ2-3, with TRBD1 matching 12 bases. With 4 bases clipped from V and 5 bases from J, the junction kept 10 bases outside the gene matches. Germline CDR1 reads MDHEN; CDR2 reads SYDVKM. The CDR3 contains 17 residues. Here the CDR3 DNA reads TGTGCCAGCAGTTCCGGGACAGGGGGCCTTAAAGTAGATACGCAGTATTTT. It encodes CASSSGTGGLKVDTQYF. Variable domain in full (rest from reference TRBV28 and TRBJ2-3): DVKVTQSSRYLVKRTGEKVFLECVQDMDHENMFWYRQDPGLGLRLIYFSYDVKMKEKGDIPEGYSVSREKKERFSLILESASTNQTSMYLCASSSGTGGLKVDTQYFGPGTRLTVL.

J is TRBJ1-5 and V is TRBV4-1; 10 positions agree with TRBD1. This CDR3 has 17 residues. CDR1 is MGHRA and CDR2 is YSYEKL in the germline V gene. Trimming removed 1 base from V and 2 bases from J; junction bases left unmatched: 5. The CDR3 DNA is TGCGCCAGCAGCCAAGTCCCCGGGACAGGGGGCAATCAGCCCCAGCATTTT. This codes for CASSQVPGTGGNQPQHF.

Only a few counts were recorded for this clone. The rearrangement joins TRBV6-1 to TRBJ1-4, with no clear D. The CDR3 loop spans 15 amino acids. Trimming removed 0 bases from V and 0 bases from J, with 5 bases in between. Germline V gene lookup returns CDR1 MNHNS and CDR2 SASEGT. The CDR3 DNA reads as TGTGCCAGCAGTGAAGCAACGGCAACTAATGAAAAACTGTTTTTT. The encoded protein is CASSEATATNEKLFF.

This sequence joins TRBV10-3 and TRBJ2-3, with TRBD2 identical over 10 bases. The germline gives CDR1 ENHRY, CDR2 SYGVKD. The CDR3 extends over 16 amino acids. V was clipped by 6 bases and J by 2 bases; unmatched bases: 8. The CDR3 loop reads CAISTTSGENTDTQYF. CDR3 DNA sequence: TGTGCCATCAGCACAACTAGCGGGGAAAACACAGATACGCAGTATTTT.

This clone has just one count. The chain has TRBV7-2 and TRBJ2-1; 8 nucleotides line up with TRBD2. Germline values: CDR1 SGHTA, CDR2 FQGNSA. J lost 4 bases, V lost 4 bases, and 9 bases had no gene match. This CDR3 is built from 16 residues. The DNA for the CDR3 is TGTGCCAGCAGCTCAGCCACGGGACTAGAATACAATGAGCAGTTCTTC. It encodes CASSSATGLEYNEQFF.

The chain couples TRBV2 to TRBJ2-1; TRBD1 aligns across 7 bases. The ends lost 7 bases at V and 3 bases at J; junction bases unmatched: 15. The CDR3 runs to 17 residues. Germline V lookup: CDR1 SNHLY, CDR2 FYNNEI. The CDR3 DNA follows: TGTGCCAGCACGCAGGACAGGATTGAATGGGGCTACAATGAGCAGTTCTTC. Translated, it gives CASTQDRIEWGYNEQFF.

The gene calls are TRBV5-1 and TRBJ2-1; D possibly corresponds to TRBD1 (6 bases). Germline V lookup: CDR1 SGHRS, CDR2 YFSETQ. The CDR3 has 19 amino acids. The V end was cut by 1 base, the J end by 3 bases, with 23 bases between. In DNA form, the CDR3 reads TGCGCCAGCAGCTTGAGGGGGAGTTTTGGGGCGGGTTACTACAATGAGCAGTTCTTC. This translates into CASSLRGSFGAGYYNEQFF.

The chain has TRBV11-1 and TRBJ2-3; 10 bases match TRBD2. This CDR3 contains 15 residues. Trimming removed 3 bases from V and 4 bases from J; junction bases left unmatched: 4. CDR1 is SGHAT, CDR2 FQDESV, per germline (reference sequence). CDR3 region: CASSFASGGPDTQYF. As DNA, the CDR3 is TGTGCCAGCAGCTTCGCTAGCGGGGGACCAGATACGCAGTATTTT.

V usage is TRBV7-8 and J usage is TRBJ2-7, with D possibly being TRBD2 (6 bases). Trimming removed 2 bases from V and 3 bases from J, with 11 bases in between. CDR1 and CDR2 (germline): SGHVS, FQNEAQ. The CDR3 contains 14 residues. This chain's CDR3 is CASSLSGLNYEQYF. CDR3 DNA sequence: TGTGCCAGCAGCTTATCGGGACTGAACTACGAGCAGTACTTC.

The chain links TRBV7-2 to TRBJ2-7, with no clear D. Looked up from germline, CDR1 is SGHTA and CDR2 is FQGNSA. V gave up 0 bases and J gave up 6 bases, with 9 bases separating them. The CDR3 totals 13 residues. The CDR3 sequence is CASSLALPPEQYF. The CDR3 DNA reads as TGTGCCAGCAGCTTAGCTCTACCCCCCGAGCAGTACTTC.

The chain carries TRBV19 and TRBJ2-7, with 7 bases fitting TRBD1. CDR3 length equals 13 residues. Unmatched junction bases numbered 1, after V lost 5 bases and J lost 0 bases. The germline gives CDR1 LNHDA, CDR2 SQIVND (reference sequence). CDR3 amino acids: CASSRDSSYEQYF. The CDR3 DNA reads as TGTGCCAGTAGTCGGGACAGCTCCTACGAGCAGTACTTC.

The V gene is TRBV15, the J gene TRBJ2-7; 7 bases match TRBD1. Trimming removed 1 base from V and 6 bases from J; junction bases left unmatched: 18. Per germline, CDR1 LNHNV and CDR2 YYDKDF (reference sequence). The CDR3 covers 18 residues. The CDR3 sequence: CATSRGRFGDSGRCEQYF. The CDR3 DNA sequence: TGTGCCACCAGCAGAGGCCGATTCGGGGACAGTGGACGCTGCGAGCAGTACTTC.

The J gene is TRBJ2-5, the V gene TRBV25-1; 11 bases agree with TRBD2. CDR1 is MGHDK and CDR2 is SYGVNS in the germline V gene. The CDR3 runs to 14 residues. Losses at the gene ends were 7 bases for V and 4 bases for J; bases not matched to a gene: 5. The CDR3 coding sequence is TGTGCCAGCACCTCGGGACTAGCGGTAGAGACCCAGTACTTC. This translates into CASTSGLAVETQYF.

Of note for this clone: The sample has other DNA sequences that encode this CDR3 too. The CDR3 DNA is TGTGCCAGCAGTCCCGGGACTAGCGGCTACAATGAGCAGTTCTTC. This sequence encodes CASSPGTSGYNEQFF. The chain joins TRBV27 to TRBJ2-1; 11 bases line up with TRBD2. Germline V CDR1 and CDR2: MNHEY, SMNVEV (reference sequence). The CDR3 has 15 residues. V lost 5 bases to trimming and J lost 3 bases; unmatched junction nucleotides: 3.

The CDR3 DNA is TGTGCCAGCAGCCCTAGCGGGGGAAGCACAGATACGCAGTATTTT. It translates to CASSPSGGSTDTQYF. The V call is TRBV6-4, the J call TRBJ2-3; 10 bases align to TRBD2. CDR3 length equals 15 residues. Trimming at V came to 6 bases and at J to 0 bases, leaving 3 bases not matched to a gene. Germline V lookup: CDR1 MRHNA, CDR2 SNTAGT.